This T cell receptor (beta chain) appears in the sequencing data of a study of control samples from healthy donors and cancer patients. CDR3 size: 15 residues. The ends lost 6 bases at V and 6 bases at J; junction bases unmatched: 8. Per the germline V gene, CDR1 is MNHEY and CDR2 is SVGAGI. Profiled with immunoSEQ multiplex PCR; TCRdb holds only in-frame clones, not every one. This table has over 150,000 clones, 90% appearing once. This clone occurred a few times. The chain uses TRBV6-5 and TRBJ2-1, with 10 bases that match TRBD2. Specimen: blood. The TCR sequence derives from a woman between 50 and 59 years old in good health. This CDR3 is CASRGAGGFGNEQFF. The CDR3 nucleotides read TGTGCCAGCAGAGGAGCGGGAGGGTTCGGCAATGAGCAGTTCTTC.